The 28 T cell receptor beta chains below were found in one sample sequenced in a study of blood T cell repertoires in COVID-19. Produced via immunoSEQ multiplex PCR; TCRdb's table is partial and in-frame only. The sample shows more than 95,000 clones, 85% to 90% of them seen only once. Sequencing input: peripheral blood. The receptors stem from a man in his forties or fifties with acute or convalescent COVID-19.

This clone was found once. The chain's CDR3 is CASSMGGTSTDTQYF. Written as DNA, the CDR3 is TGTGCCAGTAGTATGGGCGGGACTAGCACAGATACGCAGTATTTT. The V call is TRBV19, the J call TRBJ2-3, with a possible D match to TRBD2 (6 bases). CDR3 size: 15 residues. The germline V and J ends were trimmed by 3 bases and 0 bases, with 10 bases remaining between them. Germline V gene data show CDR1 as LNHDA and CDR2 as SQIVND (reference sequence).

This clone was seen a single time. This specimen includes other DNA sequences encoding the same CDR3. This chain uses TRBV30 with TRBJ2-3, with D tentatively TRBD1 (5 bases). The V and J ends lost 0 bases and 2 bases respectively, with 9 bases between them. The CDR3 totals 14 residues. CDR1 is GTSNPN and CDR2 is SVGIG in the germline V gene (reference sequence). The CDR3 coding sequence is TGTGCCTGGAGTGTCCTAGGGGACACAGATACGCAGTATTTT. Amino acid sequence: CAWSVLGDTDTQYF.

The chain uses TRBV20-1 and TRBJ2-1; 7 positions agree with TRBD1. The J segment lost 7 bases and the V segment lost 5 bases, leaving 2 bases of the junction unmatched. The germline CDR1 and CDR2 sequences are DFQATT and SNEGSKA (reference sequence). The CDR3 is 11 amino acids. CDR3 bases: TGCAGTGCTGCAGGGGGAAATGAGCAGTTCTTC. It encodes CSAAGGNEQFF.

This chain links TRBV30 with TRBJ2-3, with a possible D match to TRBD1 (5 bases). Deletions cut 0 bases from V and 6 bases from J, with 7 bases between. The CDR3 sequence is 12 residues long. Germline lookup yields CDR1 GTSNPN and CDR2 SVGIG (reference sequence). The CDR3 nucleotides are TGTGCCTGGAGTGTCAAGGGGGATACGCAGTATTTT. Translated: CAWSVKGDTQYF. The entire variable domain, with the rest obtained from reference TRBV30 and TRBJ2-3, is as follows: SQTIHQWPATLVQPVGSPLSLECTVEGTSNPNLYWYRQAAGRGLQLLFYSVGIGQISSEVPQNLSASRPQDRQFILSSKKLLLSDSGFYLCAWSVKGDTQYFGPGTRLTVL.

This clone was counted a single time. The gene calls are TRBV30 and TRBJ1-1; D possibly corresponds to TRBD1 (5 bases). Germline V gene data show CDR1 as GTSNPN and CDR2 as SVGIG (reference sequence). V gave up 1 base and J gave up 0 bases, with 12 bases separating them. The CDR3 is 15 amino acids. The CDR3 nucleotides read TGTGCCTGGAGTGCTGAGCAGGGTATGAACACTGAAGCTTTCTTT. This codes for CAWSAEQGMNTEAFF.

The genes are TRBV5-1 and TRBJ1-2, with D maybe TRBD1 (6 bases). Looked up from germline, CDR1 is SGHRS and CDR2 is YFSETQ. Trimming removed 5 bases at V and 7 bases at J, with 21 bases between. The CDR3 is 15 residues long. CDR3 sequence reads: CASRKFTPQGGGYTF. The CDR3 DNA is TGCGCCAGCAGGAAGTTCACTCCACAGGGTGGTGGCTACACCTTC.

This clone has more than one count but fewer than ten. The CDR3 bases are TGTGCCAGCAGCGCCGGGTCCCAAGTGAGAGGCGATGAGCAGTTCTTC. This gives the protein CASSAGSQVRGDEQFF. This sequence joins TRBV7-8 and TRBJ2-1; D ambiguous. Trimming removed 5 bases at V and 8 bases at J, with 22 bases between. Germline lookup yields CDR1 SGHVS and CDR2 FQNEAQ. This CDR3 contains 16 residues.

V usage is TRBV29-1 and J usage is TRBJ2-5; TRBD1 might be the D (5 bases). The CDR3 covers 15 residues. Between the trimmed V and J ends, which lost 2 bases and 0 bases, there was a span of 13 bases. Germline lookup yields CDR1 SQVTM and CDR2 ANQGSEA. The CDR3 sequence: CSVEMGRGYQETQYF. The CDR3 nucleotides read TGCAGCGTTGAAATGGGTAGGGGTTACCAAGAGACCCAGTACTTC.

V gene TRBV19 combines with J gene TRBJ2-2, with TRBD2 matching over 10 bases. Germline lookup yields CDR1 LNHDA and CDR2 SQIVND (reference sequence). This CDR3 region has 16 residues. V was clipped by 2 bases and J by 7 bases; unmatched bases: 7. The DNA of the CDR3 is TGTGCCAGTAGTATACGAGCGGGAGGGCATGACGGGGAGCTGTTTTTT. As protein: CASSIRAGGHDGELFF.

CDR3 sequence: CASSLTSEAYEQYF. The DNA of the CDR3 is TGCGCCAGCAGCTTGACTAGCGAGGCCTACGAGCAGTACTTC. The rearrangement joins TRBV5-1 to TRBJ2-7; 7 bases fit TRBD2. With 1 base clipped from V and 2 bases from J, the junction kept 3 bases outside the gene matches. Germline V gives CDR1 SGHRS, CDR2 YFSETQ. The CDR3 length is 14 residues.

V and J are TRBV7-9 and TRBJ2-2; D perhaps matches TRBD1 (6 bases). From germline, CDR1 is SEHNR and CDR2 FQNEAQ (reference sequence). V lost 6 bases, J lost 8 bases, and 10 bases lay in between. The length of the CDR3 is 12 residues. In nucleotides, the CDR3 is TGTGCCAGCAGTCCCGGGACAGGGGAGCTGTTTTTT. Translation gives CASSPGTGELFF.

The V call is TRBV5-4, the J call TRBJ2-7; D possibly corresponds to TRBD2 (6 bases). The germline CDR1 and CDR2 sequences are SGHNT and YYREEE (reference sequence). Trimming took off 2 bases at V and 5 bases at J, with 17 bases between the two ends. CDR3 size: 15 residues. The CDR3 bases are TGTGCCAGCAGCTTATATTCCGGGGGACGCGACGAGCAGTACTTC. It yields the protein CASSLYSGGRDEQYF.

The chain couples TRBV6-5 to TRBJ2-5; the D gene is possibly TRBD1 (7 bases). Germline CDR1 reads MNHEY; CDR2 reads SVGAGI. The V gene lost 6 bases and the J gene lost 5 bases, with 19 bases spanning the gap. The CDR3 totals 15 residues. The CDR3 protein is CASRPDRDSGETQYF. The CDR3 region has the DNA TGTGCCAGCAGACCCGACAGGGACTCTGGGGAGACCCAGTACTTC.

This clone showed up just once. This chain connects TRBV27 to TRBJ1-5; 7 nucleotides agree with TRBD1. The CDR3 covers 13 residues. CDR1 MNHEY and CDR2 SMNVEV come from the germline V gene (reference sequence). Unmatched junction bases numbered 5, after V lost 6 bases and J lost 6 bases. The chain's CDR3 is CASRTTGSQPQHF. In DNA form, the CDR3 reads TGTGCCAGCAGAACGACAGGGTCTCAGCCCCAGCATTTT.

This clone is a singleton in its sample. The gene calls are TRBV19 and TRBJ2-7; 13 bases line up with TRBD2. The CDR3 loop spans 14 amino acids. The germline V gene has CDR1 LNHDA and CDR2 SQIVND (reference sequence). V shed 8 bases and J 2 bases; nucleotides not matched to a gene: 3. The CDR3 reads CASALAGGPYEQYF. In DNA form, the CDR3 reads TGTGCCAGTGCACTAGCGGGAGGGCCCTACGAGCAGTACTTC.

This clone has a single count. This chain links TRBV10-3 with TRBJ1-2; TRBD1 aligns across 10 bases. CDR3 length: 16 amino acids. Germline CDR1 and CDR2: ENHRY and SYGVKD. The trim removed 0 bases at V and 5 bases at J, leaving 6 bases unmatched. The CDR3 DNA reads TGTGCCATCAGTGAGTCTATGACAGGGGGCGCATATGGCTACACCTTC. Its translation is CAISESMTGGAYGYTF.

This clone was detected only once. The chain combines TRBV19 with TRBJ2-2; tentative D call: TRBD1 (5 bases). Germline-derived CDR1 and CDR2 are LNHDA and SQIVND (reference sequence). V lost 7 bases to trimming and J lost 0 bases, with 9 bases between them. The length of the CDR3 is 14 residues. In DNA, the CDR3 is TGTGCCAGTATCGACAGATCGAACACCGGGGAGCTGTTTTTT. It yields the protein CASIDRSNTGELFF.

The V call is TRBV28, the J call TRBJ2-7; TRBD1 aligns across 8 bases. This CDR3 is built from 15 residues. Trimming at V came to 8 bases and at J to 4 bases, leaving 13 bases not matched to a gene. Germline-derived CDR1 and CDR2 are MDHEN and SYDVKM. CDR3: CASGSAWTGLYEQYF. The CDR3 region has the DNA TGTGCCAGCGGATCTGCCTGGACAGGGTTATACGAGCAGTACTTC.

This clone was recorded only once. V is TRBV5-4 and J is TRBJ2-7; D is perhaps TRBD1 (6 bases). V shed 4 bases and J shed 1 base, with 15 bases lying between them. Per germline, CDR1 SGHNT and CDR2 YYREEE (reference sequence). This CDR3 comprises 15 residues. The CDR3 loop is CASSPQGLGSYEQYF. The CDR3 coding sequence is TGTGCCAGCAGCCCACAGGGCTTAGGGTCCTACGAGCAGTACTTC.

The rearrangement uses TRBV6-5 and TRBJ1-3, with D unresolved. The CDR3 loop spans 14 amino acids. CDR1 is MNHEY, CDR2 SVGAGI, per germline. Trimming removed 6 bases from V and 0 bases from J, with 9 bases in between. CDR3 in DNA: TGTGCCAGCAGCCACGGTAGCTCTGGAAACACCATATATTTT. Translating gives CASSHGSSGNTIYF.

CDR3 protein: CASSLVTDPTGELFF. For the CDR3, the DNA is TGTGCCAGCAGCTTAGTGACAGATCCTACCGGGGAGCTGTTTTTT. The chain uses TRBV7-9 and TRBJ2-2, with D possibly matching TRBD1 (5 bases). This CDR3 spans 15 amino acids. CDR1 SEHNR and CDR2 FQNEAQ come from the germline V gene (reference sequence). The V gene lost 1 base and the J gene lost 5 bases, with 11 bases spanning the gap. Drawing the rest from reference TRBV7-9 and TRBJ2-2, the complete variable domain is DTGVSQNPRHKITKRGQNVTFRCDPISEHNRLYWYRQTLGQGPEFLTYFQNEAQLEKSRLLSDRFSAERPKGSFSTLEIQRTEQGDSAMYLCASSLVTDPTGELFFGEGSRLTVL.

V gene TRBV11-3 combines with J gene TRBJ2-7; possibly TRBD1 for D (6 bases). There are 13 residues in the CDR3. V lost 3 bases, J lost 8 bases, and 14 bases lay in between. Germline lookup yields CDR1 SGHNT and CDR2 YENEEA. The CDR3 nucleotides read TGTGCCAGCAGCTTTGGGACAAGCCCGCAGCAGTACTTC. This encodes CASSFGTSPQQYF.

CDR3 sequence reads: CASSESGVGETQYF. In nucleotides, the CDR3 is TGCGCCAGCAGTGAGTCCGGGGTTGGCGAGACCCAGTACTTC. This chain connects TRBV10-2 to TRBJ2-5; possibly TRBD2 for D (5 bases). V was pared by 0 bases and J by 5 bases, with 10 bases between. Germline V gene sequence: CDR1 WSHSY, CDR2 SAAADI. This CDR3 spans 14 amino acids.

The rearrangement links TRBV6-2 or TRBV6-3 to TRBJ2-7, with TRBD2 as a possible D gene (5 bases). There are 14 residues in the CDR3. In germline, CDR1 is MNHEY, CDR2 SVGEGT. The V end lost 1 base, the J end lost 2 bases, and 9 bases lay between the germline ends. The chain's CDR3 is CASSYFGNAYEQYF. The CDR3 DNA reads TGTGCCAGCAGTTACTTCGGGAATGCCTACGAGCAGTACTTC.

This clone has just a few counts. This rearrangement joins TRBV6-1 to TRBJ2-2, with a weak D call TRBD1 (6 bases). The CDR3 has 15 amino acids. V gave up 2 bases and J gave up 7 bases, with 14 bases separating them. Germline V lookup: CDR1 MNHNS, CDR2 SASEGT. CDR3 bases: TGTGCCAGCAGTGAATCAACAGGGTCGAGCGGGGAGCTGTTTTTT. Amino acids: CASSESTGSSGELFF.

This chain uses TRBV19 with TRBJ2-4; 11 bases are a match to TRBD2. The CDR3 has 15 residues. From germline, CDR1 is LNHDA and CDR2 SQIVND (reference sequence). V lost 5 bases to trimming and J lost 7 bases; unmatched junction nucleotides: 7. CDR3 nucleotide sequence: TGTGCCAGTAGTTGGGGGCTAGCGGGAGGCAACATTCAGTACTTC. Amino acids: CASSWGLAGGNIQYF. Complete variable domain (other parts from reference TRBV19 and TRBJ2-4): DGGITQSPKYLFRKEGQNVTLSCEQNLNHDAMYWYRQDPGQGLRLIYYSQIVNDFQKGDIAEGYSVSREKKESFPLTVTSAQKNPTAFYLCASSWGLAGGNIQYFGAGTRLSVL.

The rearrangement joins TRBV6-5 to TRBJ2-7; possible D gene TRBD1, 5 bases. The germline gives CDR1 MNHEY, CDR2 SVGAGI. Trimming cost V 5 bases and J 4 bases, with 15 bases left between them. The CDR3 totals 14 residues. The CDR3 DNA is TGTGCCAGCAGTACGACAGTTACGATTTACGAGCAGTACTTC. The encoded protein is CASSTTVTIYEQYF.

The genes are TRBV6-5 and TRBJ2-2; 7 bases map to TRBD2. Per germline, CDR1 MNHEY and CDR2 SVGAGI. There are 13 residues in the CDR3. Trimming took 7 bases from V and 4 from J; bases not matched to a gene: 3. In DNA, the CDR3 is TGTGCCAGCACCGGGACTATCACCGGGGAGCTGTTTTTT. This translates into CASTGTITGELFF.